This paragraph reports one T cell receptor beta chain. The antigen remains undetermined. Other DNA sequences from this sample encode an identical CDR3 as well. There were no recent acute infections or vaccinations among the donors, who were healthy HIV-negative adults. The table came from immunoSEQ multiplex PCR; TCRdb's copy has only in-frame clones and leaves some out. There are some 2,000,000 clones in the sample; 85% to 95% occur only once, and more than 0.1% lies in the top ten. Between the trimmed V and J ends, which lost 3 bases and 6 bases, there was a span of 12 bases. The CDR3 consists of 12 residues. Looked up from germline, CDR1 is SQVTM and CDR2 is ANQGSEA. This entry comes from a study of shared clonotypes between healthy human individuals. Study-wide findings and caveats: Inspection by rarefaction showed sorted-subset sequencing to be incomplete despite large depth.

The material sequenced was naive CD4+ T cells sorted from blood. The subset: CD45RA+ positively selected. The origin of this receptor is a man younger than 30 in good health. V gene TRBV29-1 combines with J gene TRBJ2-7, with D maybe TRBD2 (6 bases). This CDR3 is CSVDRGGSEQYF. As DNA, the CDR3 is TGCAGCGTTGATAGGGGAGGTAGCGAGCAGTACTTC.